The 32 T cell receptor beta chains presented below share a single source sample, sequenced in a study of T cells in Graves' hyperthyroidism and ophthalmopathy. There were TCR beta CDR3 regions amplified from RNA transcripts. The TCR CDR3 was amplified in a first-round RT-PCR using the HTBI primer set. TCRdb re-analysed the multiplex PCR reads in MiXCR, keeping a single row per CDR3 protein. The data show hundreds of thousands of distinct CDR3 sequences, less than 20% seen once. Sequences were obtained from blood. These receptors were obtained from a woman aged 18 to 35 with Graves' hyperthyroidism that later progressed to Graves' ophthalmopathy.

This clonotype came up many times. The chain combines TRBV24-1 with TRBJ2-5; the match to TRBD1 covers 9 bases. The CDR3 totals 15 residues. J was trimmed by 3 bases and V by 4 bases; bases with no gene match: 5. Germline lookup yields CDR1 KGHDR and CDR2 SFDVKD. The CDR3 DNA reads TGTGCCACCAGTGAATCGAGGACAGGGGAAGAGACCCAGTACTTC. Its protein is CATSESRTGEETQYF.

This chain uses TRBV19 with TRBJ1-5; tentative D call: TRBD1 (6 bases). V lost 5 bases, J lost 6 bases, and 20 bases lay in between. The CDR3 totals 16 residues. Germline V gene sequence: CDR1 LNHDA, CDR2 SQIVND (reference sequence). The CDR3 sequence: CASSATEQGVSQPQHF. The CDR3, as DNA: TGTGCCAGTAGTGCCACGGAACAGGGTGTGAGTCAGCCCCAGCATTTT.

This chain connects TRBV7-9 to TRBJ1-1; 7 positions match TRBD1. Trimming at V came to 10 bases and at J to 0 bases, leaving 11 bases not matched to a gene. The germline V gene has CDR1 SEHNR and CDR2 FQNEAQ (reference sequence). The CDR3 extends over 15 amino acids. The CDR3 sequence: CATYQQGSMNTEAFF. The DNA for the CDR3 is TGTGCCACCTATCAACAGGGGAGTATGAACACTGAAGCTTTCTTT.

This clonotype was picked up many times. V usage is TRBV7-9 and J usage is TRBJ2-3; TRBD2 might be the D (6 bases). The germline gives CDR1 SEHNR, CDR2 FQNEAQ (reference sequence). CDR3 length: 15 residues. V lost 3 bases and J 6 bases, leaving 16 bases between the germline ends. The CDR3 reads CASSFHLRDADTQYF. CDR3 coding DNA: TGTGCCAGCAGCTTTCACTTGCGGGACGCCGATACGCAGTATTTT.

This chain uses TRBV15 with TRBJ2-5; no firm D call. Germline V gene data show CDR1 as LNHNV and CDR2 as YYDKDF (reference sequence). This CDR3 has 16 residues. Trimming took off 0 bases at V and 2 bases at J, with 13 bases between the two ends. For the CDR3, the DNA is TGTGCCACCAGCAGAGATCGGTCGGCACAACAAGAGACCCAGTACTTC. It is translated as CATSRDRSAQQETQYF.

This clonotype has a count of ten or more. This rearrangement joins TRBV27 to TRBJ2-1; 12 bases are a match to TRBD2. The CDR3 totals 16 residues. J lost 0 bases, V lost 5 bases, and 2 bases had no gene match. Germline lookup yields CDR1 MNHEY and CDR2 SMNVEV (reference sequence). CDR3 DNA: TGTGCCAGCAGTAGGACTAGCGGGATCTCCTACAATGAGCAGTTCTTC. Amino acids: CASSRTSGISYNEQFF.

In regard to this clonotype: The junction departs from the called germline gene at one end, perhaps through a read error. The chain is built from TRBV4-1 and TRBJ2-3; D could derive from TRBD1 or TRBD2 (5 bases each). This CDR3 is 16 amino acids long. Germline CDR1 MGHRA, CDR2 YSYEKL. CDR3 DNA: TGTGCCAGCAGCCAAGTCACCGGGACCCCCACAGATACGCAGTATTTT. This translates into CASSQVTGTPTDTQYF.

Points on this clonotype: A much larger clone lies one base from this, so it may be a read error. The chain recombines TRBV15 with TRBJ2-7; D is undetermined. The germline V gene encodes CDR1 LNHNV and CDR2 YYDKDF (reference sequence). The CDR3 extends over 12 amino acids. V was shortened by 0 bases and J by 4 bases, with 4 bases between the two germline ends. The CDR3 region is CATSRDRYEQYF. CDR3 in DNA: TGTGCCACCAGCAGAGATAGGTACGAGCAGTACTTC. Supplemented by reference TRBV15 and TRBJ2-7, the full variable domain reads DAMVIQNPRYQVTQFGKPVTLSCSQTLNHNVMYWYQQKSSQAPKLLFHYYDKDFNNEADTPDNFQSRRPNTSFCFLDIRSPGLGDTAMYLCATSRDRYEQYFGPGTRLTVT.

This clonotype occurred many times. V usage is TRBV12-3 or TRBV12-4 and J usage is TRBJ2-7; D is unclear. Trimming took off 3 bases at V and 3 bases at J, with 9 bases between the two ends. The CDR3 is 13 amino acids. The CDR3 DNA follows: TGTGCCAGCAGTTTGACGACCGTCTACGAGCAGTACTTC. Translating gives CASSLTTVYEQYF.

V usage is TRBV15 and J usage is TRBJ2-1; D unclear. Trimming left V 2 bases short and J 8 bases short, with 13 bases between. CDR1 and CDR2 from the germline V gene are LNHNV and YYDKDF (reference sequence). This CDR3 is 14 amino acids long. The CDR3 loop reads CATSRPRPVHEQFF. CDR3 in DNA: TGTGCCACCAGCAGACCTAGACCCGTCCATGAGCAGTTCTTC.

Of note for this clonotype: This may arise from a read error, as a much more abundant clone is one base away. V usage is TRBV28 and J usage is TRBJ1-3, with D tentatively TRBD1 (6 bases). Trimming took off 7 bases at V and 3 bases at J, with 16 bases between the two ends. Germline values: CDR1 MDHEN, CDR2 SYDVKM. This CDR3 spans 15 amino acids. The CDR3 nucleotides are TGTGCCAGCACCCCAGGGGTTGGGGATGGAAACACCATATATTTT. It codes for CASTPGVGDGNTIYF.

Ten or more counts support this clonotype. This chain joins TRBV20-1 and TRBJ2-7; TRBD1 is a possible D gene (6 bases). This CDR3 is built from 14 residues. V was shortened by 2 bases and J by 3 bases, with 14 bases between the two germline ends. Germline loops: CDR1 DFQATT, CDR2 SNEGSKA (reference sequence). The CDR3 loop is CSARPGAGDYEQYF. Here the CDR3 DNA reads TGCAGTGCTAGACCTGGGGCAGGGGACTACGAGCAGTACTTC.

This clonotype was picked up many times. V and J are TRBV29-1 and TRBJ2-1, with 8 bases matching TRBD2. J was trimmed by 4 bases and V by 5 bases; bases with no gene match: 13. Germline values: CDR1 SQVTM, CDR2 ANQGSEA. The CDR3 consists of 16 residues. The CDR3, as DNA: TGCAGCGTTCGAAGGGTGGGGACTAGTCCTTACAATGAGCAGTTCTTC. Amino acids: CSVRRVGTSPYNEQFF.

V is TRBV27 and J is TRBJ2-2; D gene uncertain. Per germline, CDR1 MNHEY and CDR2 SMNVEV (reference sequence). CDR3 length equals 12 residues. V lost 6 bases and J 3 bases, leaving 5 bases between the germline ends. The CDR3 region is CASRLDTGELFF. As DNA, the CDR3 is TGTGCCAGCAGGCTCGACACCGGGGAGCTGTTTTTT.

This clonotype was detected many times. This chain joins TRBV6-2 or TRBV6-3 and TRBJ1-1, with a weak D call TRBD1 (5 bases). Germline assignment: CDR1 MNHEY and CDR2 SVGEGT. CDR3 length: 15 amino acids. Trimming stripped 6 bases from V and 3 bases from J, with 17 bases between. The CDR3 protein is CASSYRPARDTEAFF. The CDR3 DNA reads TGTGCCAGCAGCTACAGGCCAGCGAGGGACACTGAAGCTTTCTTT.

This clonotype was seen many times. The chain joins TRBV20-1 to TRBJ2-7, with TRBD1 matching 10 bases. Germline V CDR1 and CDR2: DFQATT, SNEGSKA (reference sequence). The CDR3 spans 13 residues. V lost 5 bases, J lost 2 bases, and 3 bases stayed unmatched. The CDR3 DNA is TGCAGTGCTGGACAGGGGGGGACCTACGAGCAGTACTTC. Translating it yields CSAGQGGTYEQYF.

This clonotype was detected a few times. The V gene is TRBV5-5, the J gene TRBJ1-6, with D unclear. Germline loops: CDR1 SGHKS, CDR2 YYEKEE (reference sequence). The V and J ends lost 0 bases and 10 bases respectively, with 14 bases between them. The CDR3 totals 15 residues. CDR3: CASSLDNSQGSPLHF. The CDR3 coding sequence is TGTGCCAGCAGCTTGGACAATAGCCAAGGCTCACCCCTCCACTTT.

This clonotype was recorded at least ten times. The CDR3 DNA reads as TGTGCCAGCAGTTTAGCGCCCACAGGGCCAGGTGAAGCTTTCTTT. Its translation is CASSLAPTGPGEAFF. The rearrangement uses TRBV12-3 or TRBV12-4 and TRBJ1-1, with D possibly TRBD1 on 6 matching bases. The CDR3 length is 15 residues. V gave up 0 bases and J gave up 7 bases, with 15 bases separating them.

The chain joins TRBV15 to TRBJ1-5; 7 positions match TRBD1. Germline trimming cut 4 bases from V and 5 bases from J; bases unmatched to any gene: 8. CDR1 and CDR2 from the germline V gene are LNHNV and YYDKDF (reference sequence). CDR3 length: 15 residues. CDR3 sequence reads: CATSKRQGLDQPQHF. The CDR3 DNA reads TGTGCCACCAGCAAAAGACAGGGTTTGGATCAGCCCCAGCATTTT.

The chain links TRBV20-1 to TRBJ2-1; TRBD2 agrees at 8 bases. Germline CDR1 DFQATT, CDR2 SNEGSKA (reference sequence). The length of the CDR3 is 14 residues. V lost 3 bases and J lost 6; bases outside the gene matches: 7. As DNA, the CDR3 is TGCAGTGCTAGGGGACTAGGGGGGGGCAATGAGCAGTTCTTC. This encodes CSARGLGGGNEQFF.

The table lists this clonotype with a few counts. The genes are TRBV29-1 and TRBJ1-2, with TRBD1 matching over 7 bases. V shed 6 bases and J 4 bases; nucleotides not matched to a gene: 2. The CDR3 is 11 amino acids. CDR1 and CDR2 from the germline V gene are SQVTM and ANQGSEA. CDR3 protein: CSVRDSYGYTF. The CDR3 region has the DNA TGCAGCGTACGGGACAGCTATGGCTACACCTTC. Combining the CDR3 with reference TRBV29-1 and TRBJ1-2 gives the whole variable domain SAVISQKPSRDICQRGTSLTIQCQVDSQVTMMFWYRQQPGQSLTLIATANQGSEATYESGFVIDKFPISRPNLTFSTLTVSNMSPEDSSIYLCSVRDSYGYTFGSGTRLTVV.

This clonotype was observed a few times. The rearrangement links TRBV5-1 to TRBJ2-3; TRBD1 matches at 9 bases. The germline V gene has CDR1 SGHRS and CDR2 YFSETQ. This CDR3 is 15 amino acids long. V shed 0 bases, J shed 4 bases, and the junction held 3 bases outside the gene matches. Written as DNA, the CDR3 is TGCGCCAGCAGCTTGGGGGGACAGGGAGCAGATACGCAGTATTTT. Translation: CASSLGGQGADTQYF.

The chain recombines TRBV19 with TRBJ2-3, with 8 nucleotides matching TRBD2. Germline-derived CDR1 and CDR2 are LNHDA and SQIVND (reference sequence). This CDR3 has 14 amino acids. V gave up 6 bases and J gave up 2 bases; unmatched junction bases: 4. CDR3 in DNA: TGTGCCAGTAGGTCAGCGGGGGTCACAGATACGCAGTATTTT. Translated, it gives CASRSAGVTDTQYF.

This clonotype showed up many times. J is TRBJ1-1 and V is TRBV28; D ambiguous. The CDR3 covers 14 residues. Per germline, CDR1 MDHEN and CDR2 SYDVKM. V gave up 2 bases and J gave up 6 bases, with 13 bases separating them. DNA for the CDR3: TGTGCCAGCAGTTTAGGGGATTTCATCGCTGAAGCTTTCTTT. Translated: CASSLGDFIAEAFF.

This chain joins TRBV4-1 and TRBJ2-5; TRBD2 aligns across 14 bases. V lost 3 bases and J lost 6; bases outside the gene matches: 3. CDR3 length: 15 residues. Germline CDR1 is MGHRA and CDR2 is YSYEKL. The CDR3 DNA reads TGCGCCAGCAGCCAGGGACTAGCGGGAGTTCAGACCCAGTACTTC. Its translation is CASSQGLAGVQTQYF.

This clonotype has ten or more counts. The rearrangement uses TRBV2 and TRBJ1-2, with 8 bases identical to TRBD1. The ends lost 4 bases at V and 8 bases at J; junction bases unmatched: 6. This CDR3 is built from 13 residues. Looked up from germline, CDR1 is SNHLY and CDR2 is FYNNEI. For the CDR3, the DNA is TGTGCCAGCAGTGCAGGGGGCATCGGAGGCTACACCTTC. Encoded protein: CASSAGGIGGYTF.

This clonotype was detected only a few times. The DNA of the CDR3 is TGTGCCAGCAGCTTAGTTTTAGCGGAGACCCAGTACTTC. As protein: CASSLVLAETQYF. V and J are TRBV7-9 and TRBJ2-5; D possibly corresponds to TRBD2 (5 bases). CDR1 and CDR2 from the germline V gene are SEHNR and FQNEAQ (reference sequence). V lost 1 base to trimming and J lost 5 bases, with 8 bases between them. The CDR3 extends over 13 amino acids.

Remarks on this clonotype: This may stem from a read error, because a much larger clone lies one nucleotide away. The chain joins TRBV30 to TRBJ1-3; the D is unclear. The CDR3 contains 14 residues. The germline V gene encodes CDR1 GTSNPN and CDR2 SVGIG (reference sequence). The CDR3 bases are TGTGCCTGGAGTTGGAAGGGATCTGGAAACGCCATATATTTT. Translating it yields CAWSWKGSGNAIYF.

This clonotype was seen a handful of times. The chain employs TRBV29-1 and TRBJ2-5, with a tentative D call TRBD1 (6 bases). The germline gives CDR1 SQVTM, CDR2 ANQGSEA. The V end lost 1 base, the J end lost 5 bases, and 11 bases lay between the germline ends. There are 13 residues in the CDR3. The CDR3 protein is CSVEVWQGETQYF. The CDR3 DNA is TGCAGCGTTGAAGTCTGGCAGGGGGAGACCCAGTACTTC.

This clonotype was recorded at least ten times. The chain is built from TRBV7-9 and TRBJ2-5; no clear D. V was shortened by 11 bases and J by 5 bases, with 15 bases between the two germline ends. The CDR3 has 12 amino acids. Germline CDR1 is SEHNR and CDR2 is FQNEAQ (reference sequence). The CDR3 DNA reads TGTGCCTCCCTTGCTATCGGGGAGACCCAGTACTTC. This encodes CASLAIGETQYF.

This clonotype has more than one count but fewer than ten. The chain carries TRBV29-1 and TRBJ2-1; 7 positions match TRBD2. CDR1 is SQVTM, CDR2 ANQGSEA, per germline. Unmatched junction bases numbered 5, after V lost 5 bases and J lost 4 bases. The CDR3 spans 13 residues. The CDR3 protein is CSVRLAVYNEQFF. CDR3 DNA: TGCAGCGTTCGTCTAGCGGTATACAATGAGCAGTTCTTC.

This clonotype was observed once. The CDR3 here is CSALVAGADEQFF. The CDR3 DNA sequence: TGCAGTGCTTTAGTAGCGGGAGCGGATGAGCAGTTCTTC. The chain uses TRBV20-1 and TRBJ2-1, with 9 nucleotides matching TRBD2. Germline loops: CDR1 DFQATT, CDR2 SNEGSKA (reference sequence). The CDR3 is 13 amino acids. With V trimmed by 5 bases and J by 8 bases, 7 bases remained unmatched.